This T cell receptor beta chain came from a study of monozygotic twins with inflammatory bowel disease. The CDR3 runs 16 residues. Germline CDR1 is SGHRS and CDR2 is YFSETQ. There were around 3,500 ng of total RNA used for each TCR library. Each sample had eight separate cDNA synthesis reactions. UMIs with a 6-nucleotide sample barcode were added by template switching. TCRdb derives one entry per CDR3 protein from the 5' RACE reads, leaving out DNA. The sample table sets out about 140,000 distinct CDR3 sequences. The origin of this receptor is a human donor with ulcerative colitis or Crohn's disease, or a healthy co-twin of an affected twin (not recorded which). The rearrangement uses TRBV5-1 and TRBJ1-1; the TCRdb D gene call, TRBD1, has no DNA to confirm it. The sample was blood. This chain's CDR3 is CASNPGTLLLDTEAFF.